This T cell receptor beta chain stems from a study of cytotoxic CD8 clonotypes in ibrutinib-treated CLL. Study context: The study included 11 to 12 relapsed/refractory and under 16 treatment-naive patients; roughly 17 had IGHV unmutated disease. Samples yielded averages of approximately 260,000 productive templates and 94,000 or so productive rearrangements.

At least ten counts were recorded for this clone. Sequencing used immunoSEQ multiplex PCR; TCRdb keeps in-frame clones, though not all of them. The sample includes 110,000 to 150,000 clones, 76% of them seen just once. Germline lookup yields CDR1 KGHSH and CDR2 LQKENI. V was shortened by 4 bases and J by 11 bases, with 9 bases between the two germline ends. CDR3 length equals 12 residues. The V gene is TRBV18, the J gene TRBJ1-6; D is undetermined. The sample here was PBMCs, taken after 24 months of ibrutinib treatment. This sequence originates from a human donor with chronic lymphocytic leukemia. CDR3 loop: CASSLPLAPLHF. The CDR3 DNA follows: TGTGCCAGCTCACTCCCACTTGCACCCCTCCACTTT.